This TCR beta chain was sequenced during a study of shared clonotypes between healthy human individuals. In the study overall: Per donor, CD8 memory used one plate, CD8 naive used two, CD4 memory used three and CD4 naive used three.

In the naive CD8 group, cells lacked CD45RO and were positively selected for CCR7, so terminally differentiated effector memory CD45RA+ cells were left out. How the authors handled the data: Junction-only sequences without quality scores were provided by ImmunoSEQ, so filtering was different. TCRdb keeps only in-frame clones here, not all; method: immunoSEQ multiplex PCR. Clonal size and the V and J genes are those of that table, whereas D and trimming came from the DNA. The repertoire holds over 2,000,000 clones, with 90% to 95% as singletons. The CDR3 is made up of 17 amino acids. Trimming took 3 bases from V and 2 from J; bases not matched to a gene: 8. Germline CDR1 MDHEN, CDR2 SYDVKM. The table lists this clone with a count of one.

This TCR was recovered from a young man in good health. Some clones in this sample may be carry-over from other donors' samples. The sample comprised naive CD8+ T cells from PBMCs. The chain combines TRBV28 with TRBJ2-7; 12 bases agree with TRBD2. CDR3 in amino acids: CASSFSWTSGKTYEQYF. The CDR3 nucleotides are TGTGCCAGCAGTTTTTCCTGGACTAGCGGGAAAACCTACGAGCAGTACTTC.